This TCR beta chain was recovered during a study of T-cell memory formation after mild COVID-19. This clonotype has only a few counts. The germline V gene has CDR1 SGHDT and CDR2 YYEEEE. Deletions cut 5 bases from V and 4 bases from J, with 9 bases between. The CDR3 is 12 amino acids. TCRdb reanalysed the 5' RACE reads using MiXCR and keeps one entry per CDR3 protein. The table has approximately 350,000 distinct CDR3 sequences, 10% to 15% seen once. Material: PBMCs or a T cell subset sorted from them (not recorded which). This chain connects TRBV5-6 to TRBJ1-2, with D possibly being TRBD1 (6 bases). The sequence was collected from a young man who had mild COVID-19 (a few samples of this study predate the infection). Cell type and time point are not known. The CDR3 here is CASRGQPYGYTF. CDR3 bases: TGTGCCAGCAGAGGACAGCCCTATGGCTACACCTTC.